This T cell receptor (beta chain) was sequenced for a study of CD8 T cells in Susac syndrome. The RNA, 0.5 to 1 ug, was put through reverse transcription using random hexamers. Amplification of TCR beta CDR3 was carried out by immunoSEQ multiplex PCR, which covered 54 Vbeta and 13 Jbeta segments. TCRdb called the immunoSEQ multiplex PCR reads again in MiXCR, with one record for every CDR3 protein. The sample has about 90,000 distinct CDR3 sequences, approximately 92% seen once. Germline lookup yields CDR1 MNHNY and CDR2 SVGAGI (reference sequence). The CDR3 covers 15 residues. The V end lost 2 bases, the J end lost 7 bases, and 14 bases lay between the germline ends.

The TCR comes from a human donor in good health. Sequences were obtained from CD8+ T cells from PBMCs. The chain uses TRBV6-6 and TRBJ1-4, with D perhaps matching TRBD1 (6 bases). The CDR3 spells CASSYLGGLSEKLFF. The CDR3 DNA sequence: TGTGCCAGCAGTTACCTCGGGGGGCTAAGTGAAAAACTGTTTTTT.